This section outlines one TCR beta chain sequence together with its context. In the original analysis: Reference gene primer amplification gave estimated nucleated cell counts. The repertoire was sequenced with immunoSEQ multiplex PCR; TCRdb's copy has only in-frame clones and lacks some. V, J and clone size derive from that table, while D and trimming were established from the DNA sequence. The sample consists of about 160,000 clones, more than 85% of them appearing once. The data belong to a study of blood T cell repertoires in COVID-19. About the study: From the United States, Italy and Spain came samples of acute and convalescent COVID-19. From T cells, B-cell-depleted T cells, or PBMCs came the material, which was cDNA or gDNA.

Germline values: CDR1 SQVTM, CDR2 ANQGSEA. The CDR3 covers 15 residues. J gave up 3 bases and V 4 bases, and 10 bases lay outside the gene matches. The genes are TRBV29-1 and TRBJ2-3, with 7 bases matching TRBD2. The sequence was collected from a man between 45 and 60 years old with acute or convalescent COVID-19. The source material was peripheral blood. The CDR3 DNA reads TGCAGCGTTGGCCTTTCTCGCGGGGGAACAGATACGCAGTATTTT. Its translation: CSVGLSRGGTDTQYF.